Listed below are T cell receptor beta chains from one sample, sequenced in a study of Graves' ophthalmopathy and Graves' hyperthyroidism. Via MiXCR, TCRdb re-called the multiplex PCR reads, giving one row per CDR3 protein. This sample has about 480,000 distinct CDR3 sequences; 14% occur once, and the top ten carry more than 8.5%. Specimen: blood. The receptors here all came from a woman between 25 and 40 years old with Graves' ophthalmopathy. Both conserved end residues are part of each CDR3. A D gene is named only where the DNA matches it firmly. Part of the rows lack a size; the others show once, few, many or a class for expanded clones.

>TRBD1|few|TRBV3-1|TRBJ2-7
TGTGCCAGCAGCCAACGACAGGGGGGCTACGAGCAGTACTTC
CASSQRQGGYEQYF
>TRBD2|-|TRBV4-1|TRBJ2-5
TGCGCCAGCAGCCGCGACGGTCTAGCGGGAGGCCAAGAGACCCAGTACTTC
CASSRDGLAGGQETQYF
>TRBD2|few|TRBV30|TRBJ2-5
TGTGCCTGGAGAAACCCGGGACTAGCTTCCGAGACCCAGTACTTC
CAWRNPGLASETQYF
>TRBD1|many|TRBV9|TRBJ1-2
TGTGCCAGCAGCGGCTACACCGGGACAGTTGGCTACACCTTC
CASSGYTGTVGYTF
>-|many|TRBV28|TRBJ1-5
TGTGCCAGCAGTTTATTCCGGATTATCAATCAGCCCCAGCATTTT
CASSLFRIINQPQHF
>TRBD1|many|TRBV3-1|TRBJ1-1
TGTGCCAGCAGCCCGACTTCAGGGGGGAACACTGAAGCTTTCTTT
CASSPTSGGNTEAFF
>-|many|TRBV12-3/TRBV12-4|TRBJ1-5
TGTGCCAGCAGTTTTTGGGGTGGGAGCAATCAGCCCCAGCATTTT
CASSFWGGSNQPQHF
>-|-|TRBV5-6|TRBJ1-2
TGTGCCAGCAGCTTCTCGCGAACGGGTTTTTCCTATGGCTACACCTTC
CASSFSRTGFSYGYTF
>-|many|TRBV28|TRBJ2-4
TGTGCCAGCAGGAAAGGACAACTCCTAGCCAAAAACATTCAGTACTTC
CASRKGQLLAKNIQYF
>-|many|TRBV20-1|TRBJ2-7
TGCAGTGCCCTTCCCGTGGAGGGGAGCTCCTACGAGCAGTACTTC
CSALPVEGSSYEQYF